A selection of T cell receptor beta chains follows, all from one sample in a study of shared clonotypes between healthy human individuals. Profiling relied on immunoSEQ multiplex PCR, and the TCRdb table lists in-frame clones only, not all of them. The sample has fewer than 2.5 million clones, 93% seen once. The material sequenced was naive CD4+ T cells from PBMCs. The origin of the receptors is a man aged 18-30 years in good health. Some clones in this sample may be carry-over from other donors' samples. Each CDR3 is given with its conserved first and last residue. The D gene is left open where the match is weak. Not every row has a clone size; where given, it reads once, few, many or a size class.

V gene	J gene	clone size	D gene	CDR3 protein	CDR3 DNA
TRBV6-6	TRBJ2-7	.	TRBD1	CASSYPGGSYEQYF	TGTGCCAGCAGTTACCCAGGGGGCTCCTACGAGCAGTACTTC
TRBV9	TRBJ2-3	.	.	CASSEEGNTDTQYF	TGTGCCAGCAGCGAGGAGGGTAACACAGATACGCAGTATTTT
TRBV9	TRBJ1-3	.	.	CASRGRGDGNTIYF	TGTGCCAGCAGGGGGAGGGGAGACGGAAACACCATATATTTT
TRBV2	TRBJ2-7	.	TRBD1	CASSGRQGVSYEQYF	TGTGCCAGCAGTGGGCGACAGGGGGTTTCCTACGAGCAGTACTTC
TRBV25-1	TRBJ2-2	.	.	CASSARRGTGELFF	TGTGCCAGCAGTGCCAGAAGGGGCACCGGGGAGCTGTTTTTT
TRBV15	TRBJ1-2	once	.	CATSRVLTGLYGYTF	TGTGCCACCAGCAGAGTTCTTACAGGCCTCTATGGCTACACCTTC
TRBV28	TRBJ2-5	.	.	CASSLSSELWLGGGGETQYF	TGTGCCAGCAGTTTATCGAGTGAACTCTGGTTGGGAGGGGGCGGGGAGACCCAGTACTTC
TRBV19	TRBJ1-5	.	.	CASDGARGGQPQHF	TGTGCCAGTGACGGAGCCAGGGGAGGCCAGCCCCAGCATTTT
TRBV6-5	TRBJ2-5	.	.	CASSYSSYSETQYF	TGTGCCAGCAGTTACTCGAGTTACAGCGAGACCCAGTACTTC
TRBV11-2	TRBJ1-1	.	TRBD1	CASRLTGMNTEAFF	TGTGCCAGCAGACTGACAGGGATGAACACTGAAGCTTTCTTT
TRBV19	TRBJ2-2	.	.	CASSIELNTGELFF	TGTGCCAGTAGTATAGAGCTTAACACCGGGGAGCTGTTTTTT
TRBV14	TRBJ1-1	.	TRBD1	CASSHGFDRGNTEAFF	TGTGCCAGCAGCCACGGATTCGACAGGGGGAACACTGAAGCTTTCTTT
TRBV28	TRBJ2-3	.	.	CASSSGSGTADTQYF	TGTGCCAGCAGTTCCGGTAGCGGGACAGCAGATACGCAGTATTTT
TRBV9	TRBJ2-1	.	TRBD2	CASSPARGAVNEQFF	TGTGCCAGCAGCCCGGCGCGGGGGGCGGTTAATGAGCAGTTCTTC
TRBV18	TRBJ1-4	.	.	CASSPPGLPNEKLFF	TGTGCCAGCTCACCTCCGGGACTCCCCAATGAAAAACTGTTTTTT
TRBV5-1	TRBJ1-1	.	TRBD1	CASREVLGGARTEAFF	TGCGCCAGCAGGGAGGTATTAGGGGGCGCAAGGACTGAAGCTTTCTTT
TRBV2	TRBJ2-3	.	.	CGSGREPGDTQYF	TGTGGCTCAGGCCGGGAGCCGGGGGATACGCAGTATTTT
TRBV11-2	TRBJ2-3	.	.	CASSLQGGSTDTQYF	TGTGCCAGCAGTCTCCAGGGTGGAAGCACAGATACGCAGTATTTT
TRBV4-3	TRBJ2-6	once	.	CASSQEWQGKGSVLTF	TGCGCCAGCAGCCAAGAATGGCAGGGCAAAGGTAGCGTCCTGACTTTC
TRBV5-6	TRBJ2-1	.	TRBD2	CASSLMSGRGNNEQFF	TGTGCCAGCAGCTTGATGTCCGGGAGGGGGAACAATGAGCAGTTCTTC
TRBV28	TRBJ2-7	.	.	CASSSSDSNSYEQYF	TGTGCCAGCAGTTCCTCTGACTCAAACTCCTACGAGCAGTACTTC
TRBV5-1	TRBJ1-3	.	.	CASSVGPYGDTIYF	TGCGCCAGCAGCGTGGGACCGTACGGGGACACCATATATTTT
TRBV5-1	TRBJ1-1	.	.	CASSLGTGGIEAFF	TGCGCCAGCAGCTTGGGTACTGGGGGAATTGAAGCTTTCTTT
TRBV27	TRBJ2-7	once	.	CASSSPRRPGYEQYF	TGTGCCAGCAGTTCCCCCCGCAGGCCAGGATACGAGCAGTACTTC
TRBV5-1	TRBJ1-1	.	.	CASSLAMGSMNTEAFF	TGCGCCAGCAGCTTGGCCATGGGTAGTATGAACACTGAAGCTTTCTTT
TRBV4-3	TRBJ2-7	.	.	CASSLESRNSYEQYF	TGCGCCAGCAGCCTAGAATCCCGGAACTCCTACGAGCAGTACTTC
TRBV7-9	TRBJ2-1	.	TRBD2	CASSPSRAGGRVNEQFF	TGTGCCAGCAGCCCCAGTAGGGCGGGAGGACGGGTCAATGAGCAGTTCTTC
TRBV5-1	TRBJ1-1	.	TRBD1	CASSFSPGAGGSNTEAFF	TGCGCCAGCAGCTTTAGTCCGGGGGCAGGGGGATCGAACACTGAAGCTTTCTTT
TRBV28	TRBJ2-1	once	TRBD2	CASSSPGLADSRNEQFF	TGTGCCAGCAGTTCCCCGGGACTAGCGGATTCGCGGAATGAGCAGTTCTTC
TRBV11-3	TRBJ2-3	.	TRBD2	CASSLGTTSGRLGDTQYF	TGTGCCAGCAGCTTAGGCACAACTAGCGGGAGATTGGGAGATACGCAGTATTTT
TRBV5-4	TRBJ2-3	.	.	CASSSAGGTGDTQYF	TGTGCCAGCAGCTCCGCCGGAGGGACCGGAGATACGCAGTATTTT
TRBV7-9	TRBJ2-6	.	.	CASITRDEGSGANVLTF	TGTGCCAGCATCACCCGGGACGAGGGGTCTGGGGCCAACGTCCTGACTTTC
TRBV5-6	TRBJ1-4	.	.	CASSLIAGGVDEKLFF	TGTGCCAGCAGCTTGATCGCGGGGGGAGTCGATGAAAAACTGTTTTTT
TRBV28	TRBJ1-2	.	TRBD1	CASSLTGDSYGYTF	TGTGCCAGCAGTCTCACAGGGGACAGCTATGGCTACACCTTC
TRBV12-5	TRBJ1-2	once	.	CASGFLSVEGPNQEGYTF	TGTGCTAGTGGTTTCCTCTCCGTGGAGGGCCCGAATCAAGAGGGCTACACCTTC
TRBV7-2	TRBJ2-5	.	TRBD2	CASSLVLLAGGIETQYF	TGTGCCAGCAGCTTAGTGTTACTAGCGGGAGGTATAGAGACCCAGTACTTC
TRBV6-1	TRBJ2-1	.	.	CASSARLAYNEQFF	TGTGCCAGCAGTGCCCGACTGGCCTACAATGAGCAGTTCTTC
TRBV7-9	TRBJ2-3	.	.	CASSLGINEITDTQYF	TGTGCCAGCAGCTTAGGGATTAACGAAATCACAGATACGCAGTATTTT
TRBV28	TRBJ2-4	.	TRBD1	CASRSSSDRAGIQYF	TGTGCCAGCAGATCATCCTCAGACAGGGCGGGCATTCAGTACTTC
TRBV2	TRBJ2-3	.	TRBD1	CASSLQGTPPNTQYF	TGTGCCAGCAGCCTACAGGGGACCCCCCCCAATACGCAGTATTTT
TRBV6-5	TRBJ2-3	.	TRBD1	CASSPYRTGEDTQYF	TGTGCCAGCAGTCCCTATAGGACAGGGGAAGATACGCAGTATTTT
TRBV19	TRBJ1-5	few	.	CASSIQGSSNQPQHF	TGTGCCAGTAGTATACAGGGGAGTAGCAATCAGCCCCAGCATTTT
TRBV29-1	TRBJ2-3	.	.	CSVESPGTDTQYF	TGCAGCGTTGAATCACCTGGCACAGATACGCAGTATTTT